Sequencing of this T cell receptor (beta chain) was carried out in a study of blood T cell repertoires in COVID-19. The CDR3 runs 14 residues. CDR1 is DFQATT, CDR2 SNEGSKA, per germline (reference sequence). With 3 bases clipped from V and 4 bases from J, the junction kept 6 bases outside the gene matches. Some clones are missing from TCRdb's copy, which holds only in-frame ones; the method was immunoSEQ multiplex PCR. The profile shows 110,000 or so clones, around 85% of them singletons. The chain joins TRBV20-1 to TRBJ2-1; TRBD1 agrees at 7 bases. This TCR derives from a man in his forties or fifties with acute or convalescent COVID-19. Sequencing input: peripheral blood. CDR3 coding DNA: TGCAGTGCTAGTCCCGGGACAGTTTACAATGAGCAGTTCTTC. It codes for CSASPGTVYNEQFF.